One and the same sample provided the 19 T cell receptor beta chains below, sequenced in a study of identical twins. Using its own MiXCR run on the 5' RACE reads, TCRdb lists one record per CDR3 protein. The sample holds roughly 770,000 distinct CDR3 sequences, roughly 20% seen once. A further study also used this sample, focusing on T cells expressing NK-cell markers.

The material sequenced was PBMCs. The source of these receptors is a woman younger than 35 in good health.

This clonotype was found many times. The chain recombines TRBV20-1 with TRBJ1-1; D gene ambiguous. Per germline, CDR1 DFQATT and CDR2 SNEGSKA (reference sequence). CDR3 length equals 12 residues. The V gene lost 1 base and the J gene lost 1 base, with 4 bases spanning the gap. CDR3 DNA sequence: TGCAGTGCTAGAGGGAGGAACACTGAAGCTTTCTTT. This codes for CSARGRNTEAFF.

The chain links TRBV10-3 to TRBJ2-1, with D unclear. The CDR3 runs 12 residues. Looked up from germline, CDR1 is ENHRY and CDR2 is SYGVKD. Trimming cost V 7 bases and J 8 bases, with 12 bases left between them. The CDR3 region is CAITSSGDEQFF. DNA for the CDR3: TGTGCCATCACCTCTAGTGGCGATGAGCAGTTCTTC.

In this sample, this clonotype turned up a few times. The V gene is TRBV7-2, the J gene TRBJ2-7; D remains unclear. This CDR3 spans 12 amino acids. The V end was cut by 6 bases, the J end by 1 base, with 7 bases between. Germline V lookup: CDR1 SGHTA, CDR2 FQGNSA. This CDR3 reads CASSDTSYEQYF. The CDR3 DNA sequence: TGTGCCAGCAGTGATACTTCCTACGAGCAGTACTTC.

The rearrangement links TRBV2 to TRBJ2-7; possible D gene TRBD1, 5 bases. The CDR3 extends over 14 amino acids. CDR1 is SNHLY, CDR2 FYNNEI, per germline. V gave up 7 bases and J gave up 2 bases, with 15 bases separating them. The CDR3 loop is CASIHGANPYEQYF. CDR3 sequence (DNA): TGTGCCAGCATTCATGGGGCTAACCCCTACGAGCAGTACTTC.

This clonotype was picked up a small number of times. The chain couples TRBV5-1 to TRBJ2-2, with D possibly being TRBD1 or TRBD2 (5 bases each). Trimming shortened V by 4 bases and J by 4 bases, and 14 bases separated the two germline ends. In germline, CDR1 is SGHRS, CDR2 YFSETQ. The CDR3 runs to 15 residues. DNA for the CDR3: TGCGCCAGCAGCCTGAGGCCAGGGACCACCGGGGAGCTGTTTTTT. Its protein product is CASSLRPGTTGELFF. Variable domain in full (rest from reference TRBV5-1 and TRBJ2-2): KAGVTQTPRYLIKTRGQQVTLSCSPISGHRSVSWYQQTPGQGLQFLFEYFSETQRNKGNFPGRFSGRQFSNSRSEMNVSTLELGDSALYLCASSLRPGTTGELFFGEGSRLTVL.

The chain uses TRBV20-1 and TRBJ2-1, with D perhaps TRBD1 (6 bases). The V gene's germline CDR1 is DFQATT and CDR2 SNEGSKA (reference sequence). The length of the CDR3 is 16 residues. The germline V and J ends were trimmed by 1 base and 5 bases, with 18 bases remaining between them. The CDR3 reads CSARGMGARIHNEQFF. CDR3 coding DNA: TGCAGTGCTAGAGGAATGGGGGCCAGAATCCACAATGAGCAGTTCTTC.

The chain couples TRBV11-2 to TRBJ2-1; D is tentatively TRBD1 or TRBD2 (5 bases each). Looked up from germline, CDR1 is SGHAT and CDR2 is FQNNGV. Trimming stripped 2 bases from V and 7 bases from J, with 18 bases between. This CDR3 comprises 16 residues. The CDR3 DNA reads TGTGCCAGCAGCTTATTCCACCGCCCGGGACGGAATGAGCAGTTCTTC. This sequence encodes CASSLFHRPGRNEQFF.

This chain connects TRBV20-1 to TRBJ2-1; 7 nucleotides align to TRBD2. The junction had 12 bases not matched to a gene; V was cut back by 6 bases and J by 4 bases. CDR1 is DFQATT and CDR2 is SNEGSKA in the germline V gene (reference sequence). The CDR3 loop spans 15 amino acids. CDR3 residues: CSANALGEGYNEQFF. CDR3 coding DNA: TGCAGTGCCAACGCCCTGGGGGAGGGGTACAATGAGCAGTTCTTC.

The chain uses TRBV11-3 and TRBJ1-1; D remains unclear. Germline V gene lookup returns CDR1 SGHNT and CDR2 YENEEA. Trimming took off 5 bases at V and 3 bases at J, with 13 bases between the two ends. The CDR3 runs to 14 residues. The CDR3: CASSTSRHDTEAFF. CDR3 bases: TGTGCCAGCAGCACCTCACGGCACGACACTGAAGCTTTCTTT. Together with reference TRBV11-3 and TRBJ1-1, the CDR3 gives the full variable domain: EAGVVQSPRYKIIEKKQPVAFWCNPISGHNTLYWYLQNLGQGPELLIRYENEEAVDDSQLPKDRFSAERLKGVDSTLKIQPAELGDSAVYLCASSTSRHDTEAFFGQGTRLTVV.

This rearrangement joins TRBV11-1 to TRBJ2-5; D might be TRBD1 (7 bases). The CDR3 extends over 15 amino acids. V was clipped by 5 bases and J by 4 bases, with 17 bases between them. The germline gives CDR1 SGHAT, CDR2 FQDESV (reference sequence). This chain's CDR3 is CASSTDREARETQYF. In DNA, the CDR3 is TGTGCCAGCAGCACAGACAGGGAGGCCCGAGAGACCCAGTACTTC.

This clonotype was picked up a small number of times. The chain recombines TRBV6-1 with TRBJ2-1; 8 nucleotides align to TRBD1. This CDR3 is 15 amino acids long. Germline CDR1 and CDR2: MNHNS and SASEGT. V was pared by 8 bases and J by 4 bases, with 10 bases of the junction left unmatched. In DNA form, the CDR3 reads TGTGCCAGCTCGACCAATACAGGGGGGTACAATGAGCAGTTCTTC. Encoded protein: CASSTNTGGYNEQFF.

This clonotype was observed a handful of times. The chain has TRBV10-3 and TRBJ1-5; TRBD1 matches 7 bases. Germline CDR1 ENHRY, CDR2 SYGVKD. The CDR3 is 14 amino acids. V lost 8 bases, J lost 4 bases, and 8 bases stayed unmatched. In DNA, the CDR3 is TGTGCCATCGGATTGTCAGGGGGGAATCAGCCCCAGCATTTT. This gives the protein CAIGLSGGNQPQHF.

There are a few counts of this clonotype. CDR3 coding DNA: TGTGCCATCAGTGATAGCCAGGTCGGCGTGCCCCAGCATTTT. This codes for CAISDSQVGVPQHF. The rearrangement uses TRBV10-3 and TRBJ1-5, with D unresolved. The CDR3 is 14 amino acids. V lost 3 bases and J 9 bases, leaving 15 bases between the germline ends. Germline V CDR1 and CDR2: ENHRY, SYGVKD.

The chain couples TRBV3-1 to TRBJ2-1, with 10 bases that match TRBD2. Trimming cost V 1 base and J 8 bases; bases outside gene matches: 11. Germline CDR1 LGHDT, CDR2 YNNKEL (reference sequence). The CDR3 sequence is 17 residues long. CDR3 amino acids: CASSQVWLAGVEDEQFF. The CDR3 DNA follows: TGTGCCAGCAGCCAAGTATGGCTAGCGGGGGTAGAGGATGAGCAGTTCTTC.

This clonotype was counted a few times. The V gene is TRBV6-1, the J gene TRBJ2-7; D ambiguous. The CDR3 sequence is 14 residues long. The germline CDR1 and CDR2 sequences are MNHNS and SASEGT. The V gene lost 6 bases and the J gene lost 0 bases, with 12 bases spanning the gap. The DNA for the CDR3 is TGTGCCAGCAGCTGGGGTCCCAGCTCCTACGAGCAGTACTTC. It translates to CASSWGPSSYEQYF.

This clonotype occurred once. The CDR3 bases are TGCGCCAGCAGCCTAACTAGCGGGGGTTCCAAAAACATTCAGTACTTC. Translated, it gives CASSLTSGGSKNIQYF. V and J are TRBV5-1 and TRBJ2-4, with TRBD2 matching over 11 bases. This CDR3 comprises 16 residues. The J segment lost 2 bases and the V segment lost 4 bases, leaving 5 bases of the junction unmatched. The germline V gene has CDR1 SGHRS and CDR2 YFSETQ. The full variable domain, rest sourced from reference TRBV5-1 and TRBJ2-4, is KAGVTQTPRYLIKTRGQQVTLSCSPISGHRSVSWYQQTPGQGLQFLFEYFSETQRNKGNFPGRFSGRQFSNSRSEMNVSTLELGDSALYLCASSLTSGGSKNIQYFGAGTRLSVL.

This chain links TRBV6-5 with TRBJ2-3, with D tentatively TRBD2 (7 bases). CDR3 size: 17 residues. Trimming removed 2 bases at V and 2 bases at J, with 17 bases between. In germline, CDR1 is MNHEY, CDR2 SVGAGI. CDR3 residues: CASSYNGGRPYTDTQYF. The CDR3 bases are TGTGCCAGCAGTTACAACGGGGGGCGGCCATACACAGATACGCAGTATTTT.

The genes are TRBV5-1 and TRBJ2-1; 9 nucleotides agree with TRBD1. CDR1 and CDR2 from the germline V gene are SGHRS and YFSETQ. The CDR3 loop spans 15 amino acids. With 4 bases clipped from V and 1 base from J, the junction kept 3 bases outside the gene matches. The CDR3 DNA reads TGCGCCAGCAGCACCGGACAGGGGTCCTACAATGAGCAGTTCTTC. It codes for CASSTGQGSYNEQFF.

This chain links TRBV6-1 with TRBJ2-2; 8 nucleotides match TRBD1. The V segment lost 7 bases and the J segment 2 bases; nucleotides outside the gene matches: 6. Germline-derived CDR1 and CDR2 are MNHNS and SASEGT. CDR3 length: 15 amino acids. This chain's CDR3 is CASKKTGANTGELFF. CDR3 DNA sequence: TGTGCCAGCAAGAAGACAGGGGCAAACACCGGGGAGCTGTTTTTT.